The TCR beta chain under discussion was sequenced for a study of T cells after yellow fever vaccination. Overall study findings and caveats: Weaker, the secondary response peaked sooner, at day 5 versus 15. Abundant bulk-population clonotypes could contaminate the FACS-sorted repertoires.

Regarding this clonotype: Its antigen is not identified.

From the 5' RACE reads, TCRdb called clonotypes with MiXCR, one entry per CDR3 protein. The table has around 600,000 distinct CDR3 sequences, approximately 13% seen once; the top ten hold more than 13%. This CDR3 is 15 amino acids long. Unmatched junction bases numbered 5, after V lost 4 bases and J lost 5 bases. The germline CDR1 and CDR2 sequences are LGHDT and YNNKEL (reference sequence). The chain employs TRBV3-1 and TRBJ2-7, with 13 bases identical to TRBD2. The clonotype was recovered from a man aged 25-45 years who received the YFV17D yellow fever vaccine. The sequenced sample was PBMCs, obtained on the day of the yellow fever booster vaccination. CDR3 DNA sequence: TGTGCCAGCAGCCGCGGACTAGCGGGAGTCAACGAGCAGTACTTC. Its translation is CASSRGLAGVNEQYF.